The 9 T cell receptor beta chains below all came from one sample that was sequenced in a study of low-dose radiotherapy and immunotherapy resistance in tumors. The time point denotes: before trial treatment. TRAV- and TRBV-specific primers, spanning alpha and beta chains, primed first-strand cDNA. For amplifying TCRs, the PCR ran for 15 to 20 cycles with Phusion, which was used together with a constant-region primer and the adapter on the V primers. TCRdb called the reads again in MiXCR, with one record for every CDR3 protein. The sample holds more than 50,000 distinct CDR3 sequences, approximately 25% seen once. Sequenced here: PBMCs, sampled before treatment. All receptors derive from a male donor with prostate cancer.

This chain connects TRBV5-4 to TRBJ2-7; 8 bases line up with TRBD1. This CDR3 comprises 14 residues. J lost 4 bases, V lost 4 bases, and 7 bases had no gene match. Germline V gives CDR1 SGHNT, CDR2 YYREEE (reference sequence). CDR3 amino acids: CASSLGTGTYEQYF. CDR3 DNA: TGTGCCAGCAGCCTCGGGACAGGAACTTACGAGCAGTACTTC.

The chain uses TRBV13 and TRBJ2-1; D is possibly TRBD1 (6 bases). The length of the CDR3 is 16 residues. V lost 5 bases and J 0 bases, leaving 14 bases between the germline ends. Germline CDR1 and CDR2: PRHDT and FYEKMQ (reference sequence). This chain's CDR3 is CASSAGQSSSYNEQFF. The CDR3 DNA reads TGTGCCAGCAGCGCCGGACAGAGTAGCTCCTACAATGAGCAGTTCTTC.

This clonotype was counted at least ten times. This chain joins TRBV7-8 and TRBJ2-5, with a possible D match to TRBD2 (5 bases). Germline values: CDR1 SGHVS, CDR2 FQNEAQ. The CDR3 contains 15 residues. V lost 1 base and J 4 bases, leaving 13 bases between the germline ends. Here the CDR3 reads CASSLGGVRAETQYF. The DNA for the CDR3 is TGTGCCAGCAGCTTAGGGGGTGTGCGGGCAGAGACCCAGTACTTC.

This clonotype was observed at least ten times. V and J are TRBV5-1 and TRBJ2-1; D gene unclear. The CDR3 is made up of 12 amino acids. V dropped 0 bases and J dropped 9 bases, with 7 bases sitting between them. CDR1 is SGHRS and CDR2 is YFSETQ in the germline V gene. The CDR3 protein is CASSLGVGEQFF. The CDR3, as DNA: TGCGCCAGCAGCTTGGGGGTGGGTGAGCAGTTCTTC.

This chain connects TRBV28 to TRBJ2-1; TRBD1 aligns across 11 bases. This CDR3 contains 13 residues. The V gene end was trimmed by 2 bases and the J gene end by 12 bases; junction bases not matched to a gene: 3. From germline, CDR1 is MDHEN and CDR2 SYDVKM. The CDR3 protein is CASSLPGTGGQFF. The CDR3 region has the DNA TGTGCCAGCAGTTTACCCGGGACAGGGGGGCAGTTCTTC.

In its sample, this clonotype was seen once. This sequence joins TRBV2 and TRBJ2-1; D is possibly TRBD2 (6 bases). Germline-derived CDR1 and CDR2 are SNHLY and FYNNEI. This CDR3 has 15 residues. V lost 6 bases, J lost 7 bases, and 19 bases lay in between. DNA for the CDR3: TGTGCCAGCAGCGCCTCGACGGGACTGTGGAATGAGCAGTTCTTC. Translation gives CASSASTGLWNEQFF.

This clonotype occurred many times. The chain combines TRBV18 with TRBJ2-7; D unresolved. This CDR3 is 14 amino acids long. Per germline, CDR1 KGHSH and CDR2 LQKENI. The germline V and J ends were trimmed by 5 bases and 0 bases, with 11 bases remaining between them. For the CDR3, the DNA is TGTGCCAGCTCATACGGCAAGAACTCCTACGAGCAGTACTTC. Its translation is CASSYGKNSYEQYF.

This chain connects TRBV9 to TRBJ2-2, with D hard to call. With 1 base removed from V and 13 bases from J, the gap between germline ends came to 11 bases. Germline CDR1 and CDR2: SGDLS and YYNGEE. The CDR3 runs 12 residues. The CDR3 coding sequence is TGTGCCAGCAGCGTACTCGGGTTCCCGCTGTTTTTT. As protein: CASSVLGFPLFF. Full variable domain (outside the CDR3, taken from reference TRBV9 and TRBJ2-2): DSGVTQTPKHLITATGQRVTLRCSPRSGDLSVYWYQQSLDQGLQFLIQYYNGEERAKGNILERFSAQQFPDLHSELNLSSLELGDSALYFCASSVLGFPLFFGEGSRLTVL.

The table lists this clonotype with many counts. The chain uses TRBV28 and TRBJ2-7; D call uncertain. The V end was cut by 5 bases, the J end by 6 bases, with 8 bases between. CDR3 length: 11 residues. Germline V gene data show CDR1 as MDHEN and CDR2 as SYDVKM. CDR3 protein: CASSPSTEQYF. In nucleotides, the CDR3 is TGTGCCAGCAGTCCTTCTACCGAGCAGTACTTC.